Listed here are 9 T cell receptor beta chains from one sample, sequenced in a study of beta chain features in type 1 diabetes. General study points: Moderate but significant shortening of TCRB CDR3s was recorded in all four CD4+ subsets from Type 1 diabetes patients.

Which antigens these TCRs recognize remains unknown. Of the isolated RNA, all was reverse transcribed, and so the sequenced material was expressed TCRB transcripts. This table comes from immunoSEQ multiplex PCR, and its TCRdb copy is limited to in-frame clones, with some not included. Here the sample spans around 280,000 clones, approximately 16% being singletons. The sequenced material came from naive CD4+ T cells from blood. These receptors were taken from a man younger than 35 with type 1 diabetes.

This clone came up a few times. The CDR3 reads CASSFDRGSYNEQFF. The CDR3 DNA reads TGTGCCAGCAGCTTCGACAGGGGTTCCTACAATGAGCAGTTCTTC. V and J are TRBV11-2 and TRBJ2-1, with TRBD1 identical over 8 bases. The CDR3 has 15 residues. The germline gives CDR1 SGHAT, CDR2 FQNNGV. V lost 3 bases to trimming and J lost 1 base; unmatched junction nucleotides: 2.

This clone has only a few counts. The chain uses TRBV30 and TRBJ1-1; the D gene is possibly TRBD1 (6 bases). The CDR3 runs 14 residues. Germline CDR1 and CDR2: GTSNPN and SVGIG (reference sequence). V was cut by 0 bases and J by 7 bases, with 15 bases left in between. CDR3 protein: CAWSVTQGVVEAFF. The CDR3, as DNA: TGTGCCTGGAGTGTAACACAGGGTGTGGTTGAAGCTTTCTTT.

This clone has a handful of counts. This chain joins TRBV7-2 and TRBJ2-1; D perhaps matches TRBD2 (5 bases). V lost 3 bases to trimming and J lost 0 bases, with 9 bases between them. Germline V gene data show CDR1 as SGHTA and CDR2 as FQGNSA. CDR3 length: 15 amino acids. The CDR3 bases are TGTGCCAGCAGCTTGAACGGGGTCTCCTACAATGAGCAGTTCTTC. Translation gives CASSLNGVSYNEQFF.

The chain joins TRBV29-1 to TRBJ2-7, with 9 positions matching TRBD1. CDR1 and CDR2 from the germline V gene are SQVTM and ANQGSEA. The V gene end was trimmed by 7 bases and the J gene end by 3 bases; junction bases not matched to a gene: 7. The CDR3 is made up of 13 amino acids. Written as DNA, the CDR3 is TGCAGCGCCGGGGACAGGGCGGGCTACGAGCAGTACTTC. It translates to CSAGDRAGYEQYF.

V gene TRBV30 combines with J gene TRBJ1-1, with TRBD1 matching 8 bases. Germline assignment: CDR1 GTSNPN and CDR2 SVGIG (reference sequence). The CDR3 is 15 residues long. The junction had 9 bases not matched to a gene; V was cut back by 1 base and J by 5 bases. As DNA, the CDR3 is TGTGCCTGGAGTGGGTTAGCAGGGGGCTGGACTGAAGCTTTCTTT. Its protein is CAWSGLAGGWTEAFF.

This clone was counted only a few times. This chain links TRBV18 with TRBJ1-1; D is ambiguous. V lost 3 bases to trimming and J lost 3 bases, with 11 bases between them. The CDR3 contains 14 residues. Germline V lookup: CDR1 KGHSH, CDR2 LQKENI. CDR3 bases: TGTGCCAGCTCACCGTCCCCGAGGGACACTGAAGCTTTCTTT. Its protein product is CASSPSPRDTEAFF.

This clone came up a few times. V usage is TRBV29-1 and J usage is TRBJ2-1; D is perhaps TRBD1 (6 bases). The CDR3 has 13 residues. The V end was cut by 0 bases, the J end by 4 bases, with 7 bases between. The germline CDR1 and CDR2 sequences are SQVTM and ANQGSEA. The DNA for the CDR3 is TGCAGCGTTGAAGATACAGGGTACAATGAGCAGTTCTTC. Its protein is CSVEDTGYNEQFF.

V usage is TRBV18 and J usage is TRBJ2-3; 10 bases line up with TRBD2. CDR1 and CDR2 from the germline V gene are KGHSH and LQKENI. V gave up 4 bases and J gave up 7 bases; unmatched junction bases: 8. The CDR3 extends over 15 amino acids. This CDR3 is CASSLGLADVNTQYF. CDR3 bases: TGTGCCAGCTCACTCGGACTAGCGGACGTCAATACGCAGTATTTT.

The V and J genes are TRBV5-4 and TRBJ2-5; D is unclear. The germline CDR1 and CDR2 sequences are SGHNT and YYREEE (reference sequence). This CDR3 contains 12 residues. V gave up 4 bases and J gave up 4 bases, with 8 bases separating them. CDR3 in amino acids: CASSLPPETQYF. CDR3 coding DNA: TGTGCCAGCAGCCTTCCTCCAGAGACCCAGTACTTC.